This entry lists 6 T cell receptor beta chains sequenced from one sample in a study of shared clonotypes between healthy human individuals. Here immunoSEQ multiplex PCR was the method, and the copy in TCRdb shows in-frame clones only, minus some. The data show about 1,800,000 clones, with approximately 94% seen just once and more than 0.95% held by the top ten. The naive CD8 subset, CD45RO-negative cells positively selected for CCR7, excluded terminally differentiated effector memory CD45RA+ cells. Material: naive CD8+ T cells sorted from blood. Receptors were obtained from a man in his late teens or twenties in good health.

The chain employs TRBV10-3 and TRBJ2-1; no reliable D call. V was shortened by 3 bases and J by 2 bases, with 11 bases between the two germline ends. Germline CDR1 ENHRY, CDR2 SYGVKD. The CDR3 spans 15 residues. The DNA of the CDR3 is TGTGCCATCAGTGAAGGGTCCCAGACCTACAATGAGCAGTTCTTC. Protein sequence: CAISEGSQTYNEQFF.

The gene calls are TRBV4-1 and TRBJ2-7; maybe TRBD1 (6 bases). This CDR3 spans 15 amino acids. The V end lost 6 bases, the J end lost 2 bases, and 17 bases lay between the germline ends. CDR1 is MGHRA, CDR2 YSYEKL, per germline. The CDR3 sequence: CASSPSAGAAYEQYF. The DNA for the CDR3 is TGCGCCAGCAGTCCCTCCGCAGGGGCGGCCTACGAGCAGTACTTC.

The CDR3: CASSNRQGLRAFF. In nucleotides, the CDR3 is TGTGCCAGCAGCAATCGACAGGGACTTAGAGCTTTCTTT. The V call is TRBV21-1, the J call TRBJ1-1; TRBD1, as called in the table, went unchecked against the DNA. TRBV21-1 is given as a pseudogene. The CDR3 spans 13 residues.

The rearrangement links TRBV7-9 to TRBJ1-2; D is undetermined. The CDR3 has 13 amino acids. V was shortened by 2 bases and J by 6 bases, with 10 bases between the two germline ends. In germline, CDR1 is SEHNR, CDR2 FQNEAQ (reference sequence). The CDR3 protein is CASSLSEVDGYTF. CDR3 DNA: TGTGCCAGCAGCTTATCTGAGGTAGATGGCTACACCTTC.

DNA of the CDR3: TGTGCCAGCAGTGCAGGGTTAACTGAAGCTTTCTTT. Its protein is CASSAGLTEAFF. The rearrangement links TRBV6-5 to TRBJ1-1; D is possibly TRBD1 (5 bases). The CDR3 is 12 amino acids. Trimming stripped 5 bases from V and 5 bases from J, with 9 bases between. Per germline, CDR1 MNHEY and CDR2 SVGAGI.

V and J are TRBV4-3 and TRBJ2-7, with TRBD1 matching 9 bases. The V gene end was trimmed by 1 base and the J gene end by 3 bases; junction bases not matched to a gene: 1. The CDR3 is made up of 14 amino acids. Germline V gene data show CDR1 as LGHNA and CDR2 as YSLEER. The CDR3: CASSQATGGYEQYF. The CDR3, as DNA: TGCGCCAGCAGCCAAGCGACAGGGGGCTACGAGCAGTACTTC.